This is a list of T cell receptor beta chains from one sample in a study of T cells in Graves' hyperthyroidism and ophthalmopathy. TCRdb used MiXCR to reprocess the multiplex PCR reads, holding one entry per CDR3 protein. The table includes fewer than 300,000 distinct CDR3 sequences, roughly 15% detected once. Sequenced material: blood. The origin of the receptors is a woman aged 50 to 60 with Graves' hyperthyroidism that later progressed to Graves' ophthalmopathy. The CDR3 runs from the conserved cysteine through the conserved F or W. The size field is filled for only some rows; it gives once, few, many or a size class.

clone_size | v_call | cdr3_length | cdr3_aa
many | TRBV12-3/TRBV12-4 | 14 | CASSPTGYRETQYF
many | TRBV2 | 11 | CASPADNEQFF
many | TRBV7-9 | 15 | CASSLSGSKYNEQFF
NA | TRBV7-2 | 16 | CASRIGLAGGLYEQYF
many | TRBV3-1 | 15 | CASKSRRTENTEAFF
many | TRBV3-1 | 13 | CASSQSSGQPLFF
many | TRBV7-6 | 17 | CASSLGTSGNRYNEQFF
NA | TRBV4-2 | 15 | CASSQGTGVAGELFF
NA | TRBV15 | 15 | CATSRDRASTDTQYF
many | TRBV7-3 | 14 | CASSLGQANTEAFF
many | TRBV27 | 15 | CASSSTGTGVRKLFF
NA | TRBV20-1 | 15 | CSAPRGGIITDTQYF
many | TRBV11-1 | 14 | CASSFTGRNYGYTF
NA | TRBV9 | 13 | CASSVGLFCEQYF
many | TRBV10-3 | 14 | CAISESKGDYEQYF
many | TRBV28 | 15 | CASRARLYSSYEQYF
few | TRBV9 | 15 | CASSVLSNFYNEQFF
many | TRBV20-1 | 18 | CSARELGGQSLINYGYTF
many | TRBV27 | 20 | CASSPRGNRARGYSNQPQHF
many | TRBV28 | 18 | CASSFGDRGASGANVLTF
many | TRBV6-1 | 14 | CASSEKGVIGELFF
many | TRBV28 | 13 | CASSFNIYTEAFF
few | TRBV5-6 | 17 | CASRGQGHVRHAGELFF
many | TRBV5-1 | 15 | CASSSRVDGANVLTF
many | TRBV28 | 15 | CASSTRDRPFYGYTF
many | TRBV10-3 | 16 | CAISEWWGGPYNEQFF
NA | TRBV18 | 14 | CASSPQERGERQYF
NA | TRBV7-9 | 15 | CASSLMGVSAGELFF
NA | TRBV29-1 | 15 | CSAGGQTHINYGYTF
NA | TRBV28 | 15 | CASSSGQGHTGELFF
NA | TRBV7-9 | 14 | CASSWQGGSYEQYF
NA | TRBV20-1 | 10 | CSASRTETFF
NA | TRBV24-1 | 17 | CATSDPLGLAPSYEQYF
many | TRBV30 | 14 | CAWSLTGGGRTQYF
many | TRBV2 | 11 | CASRAPEEQFF
few | TRBV7-9 | 15 | CASSLIQGPDEKLFF
many | TRBV28 | 12 | CASTRGTTEAFF
few | TRBV6-1 | 14 | CASSKIQGLYGYTF
many | TRBV29-1 | 17 | CSVRGRDRVGVGTEAFF
many | TRBV11-2 | 13 | CASSFPMGNGYTF
NA | TRBV19 | 13 | CASSIRDSGGYTF
few | TRBV28 | 17 | CASSLGLGAGLNKKLFF
NA | TRBV19 | 12 | CASSRTSDTQYF
NA | TRBV18 | 14 | CASSPSADRGHPYF
NA | TRBV11-2 | 13 | CASSLRTNEKLFF
NA | TRBV6-1 | 13 | CAGTRDRGREAFF
many | TRBV3-1 | 15 | CASSQDRSRSYEQYF
many | TRBV20-1 | 15 | CSARPPSGSLNEQYF
NA | TRBV4-1 | 13 | CASSQGRHTEAFF
NA | TRBV4-1 | 18 | CASSQPKGTGTGITEQYF
NA | TRBV7-3 | 17 | CASSLTGGTISTREQFF
NA | TRBV29-1 | 12 | CSAGQRQETQYF
many | TRBV20-1 | 14 | CSARDLGQYNEQFF
NA | TRBV6-2/TRBV6-3 | 12 | CASKEAPYEQYF
many | TRBV18 | 14 | CASSPPTRTDTQYF